These 12 T cell receptor beta chains originate from one sample sequenced in a study of identical twins. TCRdb re-derived calls from the 5' RACE reads in MiXCR, one entry per CDR3 protein. The sample includes some 600,000 distinct CDR3 sequences, 7% to 7.5% of them seen just once. This sample was also put to use in a study of yellow fever vaccine responses in identical twins.

Sequencing was carried out using PBMCs. The receptors stem from a woman aged 18-35 years in good health.

This clonotype occurred a few times. This rearrangement joins TRBV5-1 to TRBJ2-7, with D perhaps matching TRBD1 or TRBD2 (5 bases each). The CDR3 is 11 amino acids. The V end was cut by 4 bases, the J end by 6 bases, with 8 bases between. The germline V gene has CDR1 SGHRS and CDR2 YFSETQ. CDR3 DNA sequence: TGCGCCAGCAGCGAGGGGCTCGAGCAGTACTTC. This gives the protein CASSEGLEQYF.

This clonotype appeared many times. This sequence joins TRBV7-9 and TRBJ1-4; no reliable D call. In germline, CDR1 is SEHNR, CDR2 FQNEAQ (reference sequence). Trimming left V 5 bases short and J 6 bases short, with 13 bases between. The CDR3 spans 14 residues. CDR3 protein: CASSTIPGDEKLFF. The DNA of the CDR3 is TGTGCCAGCAGCACAATTCCGGGTGATGAAAAACTGTTTTTT.

J is TRBJ2-1 and V is TRBV20-1, with 10 bases identical to TRBD2. CDR3 size: 13 residues. With V trimmed by 3 bases and J by 7 bases, 3 bases remained unmatched. Per germline, CDR1 DFQATT and CDR2 SNEGSKA (reference sequence). The CDR3 reads CSASTSGDNEQFF. In nucleotides, the CDR3 is TGCAGTGCTAGTACTAGCGGGGATAATGAGCAGTTCTTC.

This clonotype has just a few counts. The V call is TRBV6-5, the J call TRBJ2-1; 15 nucleotides align to TRBD2. Germline trimming cut 0 bases from V and 9 bases from J; bases unmatched to any gene: 9. This CDR3 contains 18 residues. Germline CDR1 is MNHEY and CDR2 is SVGAGI. CDR3 nucleotide sequence: TGTGCCAGCAGTTACTCCCCCGGACTAGCGGGAGGGCCCAGTGAGCAGTTCTTC. Translating it yields CASSYSPGLAGGPSEQFF.

The sample holds many counts of this clonotype. V and J are TRBV12-3 or TRBV12-4 and TRBJ2-7; 7 bases are shared with TRBD1. The CDR3 sequence is 15 residues long. Trimming took 4 bases from V and 0 from J; bases not matched to a gene: 6. The CDR3 loop reads CASSSRTGSSYEQYF. As DNA, the CDR3 is TGTGCCAGCAGTTCCCGGACAGGTTCCTCCTACGAGCAGTACTTC.

This clonotype was picked up one time. This chain connects TRBV6-1 to TRBJ2-7; 9 bases align to TRBD2. The CDR3 extends over 16 amino acids. V gave up 0 bases and J gave up 2 bases; unmatched junction bases: 5. Per the germline V gene, CDR1 is MNHNS and CDR2 is SASEGT. Here the CDR3 reads CASSEAGSGSPYEQYF. In nucleotides, the CDR3 is TGTGCCAGCAGTGAAGCTGGTAGCGGGAGCCCCTACGAGCAGTACTTC.

This clonotype showed up many times. The chain employs TRBV5-6 and TRBJ2-2; D is uncertain. CDR3 size: 15 residues. In germline, CDR1 is SGHDT, CDR2 YYEEEE. V lost 3 bases to trimming and J lost 1 base, with 10 bases between them. Here the CDR3 reads CASSWGVQNTGELFF. The CDR3 bases are TGTGCCAGCAGCTGGGGTGTTCAGAACACCGGGGAGCTGTTTTTT.

This clonotype has more than one count but fewer than ten. The chain couples TRBV7-7 to TRBJ2-2; perhaps TRBD2 as D (6 bases). Trimming left V 6 bases short and J 7 bases short, with 12 bases between. CDR1 is SSHAT and CDR2 is FNYEAQ in the germline V gene (reference sequence). The CDR3 has 13 amino acids. CDR3 region: CASSSRGIGELFF. In nucleotides, the CDR3 is TGTGCCAGCAGTTCCCGGGGGATCGGGGAGCTGTTTTTT.

About this clonotype: This may stem from a read error, because a much larger clone lies one nucleotide away. The rearrangement links TRBV5-6 to TRBJ2-1; possible D gene TRBD2, 5 bases. V was trimmed by 3 bases and J by 7 bases, leaving 17 bases between them. This CDR3 contains 15 residues. The germline CDR1 and CDR2 sequences are SGHDT and YYEEEE. The CDR3 here is CASSSSERALNEQFF. The CDR3 DNA is TGTGCCAGCAGCTCCAGCGAGAGGGCCTTGAATGAGCAGTTCTTC.

CDR3 in amino acids: CASSQGVAASSYNEQFF. The DNA for the CDR3 is TGTGCCAGCTCCCAAGGGGTCGCGGCGAGCTCCTACAATGAGCAGTTCTTC. The chain carries TRBV6-1 and TRBJ2-1, with D tentatively TRBD1 (5 bases). Germline loops: CDR1 MNHNS, CDR2 SASEGT. The CDR3 consists of 17 residues. V was clipped by 8 bases and J by 0 bases, with 20 bases between them.

The V call is TRBV7-9, the J call TRBJ2-2; 9 nucleotides line up with TRBD1. Germline-derived CDR1 and CDR2 are SEHNR and FQNEAQ (reference sequence). With 5 bases clipped from V and 0 bases from J, the junction kept 7 bases outside the gene matches. The CDR3 is 17 amino acids. Here the CDR3 DNA reads TGTGCCAGCAGCCGTCAGGACAGGGGCTCGAACACCGGGGAGCTGTTTTTT. Translation gives CASSRQDRGSNTGELFF.

In its sample, this clonotype was seen a few times. The chain has TRBV6-5 and TRBJ2-2, with D hard to call. Germline CDR1 and CDR2: MNHEY and SVGAGI. This CDR3 has 14 amino acids. V was pared by 0 bases and J by 4 bases, with 6 bases between. The CDR3 is CASSYSDGTGELFF. CDR3 bases: TGTGCCAGCAGTTACTCGGACGGCACCGGGGAGCTGTTTTTT.